The T cell receptor (beta chain) under discussion was sequenced for a study of cytomegalovirus exposure and HLA in healthy donors. Overall study results and limits: Most of the TCR beta V segments (in an earlier analysis) were productive either about 87% or about 30% of the time.

PCR employed 60 Vbeta and 13 Jbeta primers. Assay used: immunoSEQ multiplex PCR; TCRdb lists only in-frame clones, some missing. The sample records approximately 160,000 clones, roughly 79% being singletons. Each of the donors was a healthy bone marrow donor. This CDR3 contains 15 residues. Germline V gives CDR1 KGHSH, CDR2 LQKENI. V dropped 2 bases and J dropped 0 bases, with 9 bases sitting between them. As for this clone: Antigen specificity is unknown.

The receptor was isolated from a woman aged 50 to 60 in good health and CMV-seropositive. This chain joins TRBV18 and TRBJ2-3; tentatively, D is TRBD2 (5 bases). Sequenced input: PBMCs. The chain's CDR3 is CASSPSRTSTDTQYF. The CDR3 bases are TGTGCCAGCTCACCAAGCAGGACTAGCACAGATACGCAGTATTTT.